Listed below are T cell receptor beta chains from one sample, sequenced in a study of blood T cell repertoires in COVID-19. Assay used: immunoSEQ multiplex PCR; TCRdb lists only in-frame clones, some missing. The sample shows 20,000 to 25,000 clones, 70% to 90% of them seen only once. The sequencing input was peripheral blood. The receptor set was obtained from a man in his fifties or sixties with active COVID-19. The CDR3 runs from the conserved cysteine through the conserved F or W. The D gene is left open where the match is weak. For some rows the clone size is stated as once, few or many, or as a class when expanded; others skip it.

- | TRBJ2-1 | - | TRBV7-8 | TGTGCCAGCAGCTTCCGCAGGGCCCTCCCGGATAGGCAGTTCTTC | CASSFRRALPDRQFF
- | TRBJ1-2 | - | TRBV30 | TGTGCCTGGAGTGTTCCTTTCGGTGTCATATCCTTC | CAWSVPFGVISF
- | TRBJ2-7 | - | TRBV12-3/TRBV12-4 | TGTGCCAGCACCTTTCTCGGCGGGAACGAGCAGTACTTC | CASTFLGGNEQYF
- | TRBJ1-5 | - | TRBV6-6 | TGTGCCAGCAGTTACCGGGACAAATATCAGCCCCAGCATTTT | CASSYRDKYQPQHF
- | TRBJ2-7 | TRBD1 | TRBV18 | TGTGCCAGCTCACCAGGGACAGGGGGCTTGGGCGAGCAGTACTTC | CASSPGTGGLGEQYF
- | TRBJ1-1 | - | TRBV6-5 | TGTGCCAGCAGCAGACCAGACAGACAGAACACTGAAGCTTTCTTT | CASSRPDRQNTEAFF
- | TRBJ2-7 | - | TRBV5-1 | TGCGCCAGCAGCTTGGCAGGGGACTCCTACGAGCAGTACTTC | CASSLAGDSYEQYF
- | TRBJ2-5 | TRBD1 | TRBV6-6 | TGTGCCAGCAGCTTCGACCCGGGACAGTTTGGGGAGACCCAGTACTTC | CASSFDPGQFGETQYF
- | TRBJ2-7 | TRBD2 | TRBV19 | TGTGCCAGTAGTACGGGACTAGCGGGGGGGCACAACGAGCAGTACTTC | CASSTGLAGGHNEQYF
- | TRBJ2-7 | TRBD1 | TRBV6-6 | TGTGCCAGCAGAAATACAGGGGCGCGTTACGAGCAGTACTTC | CASRNTGARYEQYF
- | TRBJ2-7 | TRBD1 | TRBV15 | TGTGCCTCCGGGGACAGCTCCTCCTACGAGCAGTACTTC | CASGDSSSYEQYF
- | TRBJ2-1 | TRBD2 | TRBV5-8 | TGTGCCAGCAGCTTGCTAGCGGGGGGCCTCAATGAGCAGTTCTTC | CASSLLAGGLNEQFF
- | TRBJ2-3 | TRBD2 | TRBV3-1/TRBV3-2 | TGTGCCAGCAGCCAAGATCTGGGGGGGGGTCCGGATACGCAGTATTTT | CASSQDLGGGPDTQYF
once | TRBJ1-1 | TRBD1 | TRBV15 | TGTGCCACCAGCAGAGATGGACAGGGTGAAGCTTTCTTT | CATSRDGQGEAFF
- | TRBJ1-4 | TRBD1 | TRBV2 | TGTGCCAGCAGTGTCCCGGGACAGGGGCAGGGAACCGAAAAACTGTTTTTT | CASSVPGQGQGTEKLFF
- | TRBJ1-2 | TRBD1 | TRBV19 | TGTGCCAGTACCGAGGACAGGCGACCATCCTATGGCTACACCTTC | CASTEDRRPSYGYTF
- | TRBJ2-1 | - | TRBV7-9 | TGTGCCAGCAGCTCCCGGGACTCAACCTACAATGAGCAGTTCTTC | CASSSRDSTYNEQFF
- | TRBJ1-4 | TRBD1 | TRBV5-1 | TGCGCCAGCAGCTCTGCCGGGACAGGTGGTGAAAAACTGTTTTTT | CASSSAGTGGEKLFF
- | TRBJ2-3 | TRBD2 | TRBV14 | TGTGCCAGCAGCCAGGCTACTAGCGGGGTCACAGATACGCAGTATTTT | CASSQATSGVTDTQYF
- | TRBJ2-5 | TRBD2 | TRBV7-2 | TGTGCCAGCAGCTTGGGCGGGAGCCAAGAGACCCAGTACTTC | CASSLGGSQETQYF
- | TRBJ1-1 | - | TRBV6-2/TRBV6-3 | TGTGCCAGCAGTTGGCGGACATACATCCGGAACACTGAAGCTTTCTTT | CASSWRTYIRNTEAFF
- | TRBJ2-5 | TRBD2 | TRBV19 | TGTGCCAGTAGTCTACTAGCGGGGGTTCAAGAGACCCAGTACTTC | CASSLLAGVQETQYF
medium-sized | TRBJ2-1 | TRBD2 | TRBV12-3/TRBV12-4 | TGTGCCACTAGGGCGGGGGGGTACAATGAGCAGTTCTTC | CATRAGGYNEQFF
- | TRBJ1-4 | TRBD1 | TRBV2 | TGTGCCAGCCAGGAGACAGGGAACGAAAAACTGTTTTTT | CASQETGNEKLFF
- | TRBJ2-6 | TRBD1 | TRBV30 | TGTGCCTGGTCGACAGGGGCTGGGGCCAACGTCCTGACTTTC | CAWSTGAGANVLTF
- | TRBJ2-2 | - | TRBV5-1 | TGCGCCAGCAGCTTGTTCCTCGGACTAACTACCGGGGAGCTGTTTTTT | CASSLFLGLTTGELFF
- | TRBJ2-3 | - | TRBV4-2 | TGTGCCAGCAGCATGCTTGCGGGTCCAGATACGCAGTATTTT | CASSMLAGPDTQYF
once | TRBJ1-2 | - | TRBV29-1 | TGCAGCGTTGAAGACGGTGCCTATGGCTACACCTTC | CSVEDGAYGYTF
- | TRBJ1-4 | TRBD1 | TRBV5-6 | TGTGCCAGCAGCTTTGCCGGGACAGATGAAAAACTGTTTTTT | CASSFAGTDEKLFF
- | TRBJ2-1 | - | TRBV23-1 | TGCGCCAGCAGTACCGGGGAGGCCGGACACAATGAGCAGTTCTTC | CASSTGEAGHNEQFF
medium-sized | TRBJ2-6 | - | TRBV6-5 | TGTGCCAGCTCCCGGGACTGGGCCAACGTCCTGACTTTC | CASSRDWANVLTF
- | TRBJ2-6 | - | TRBV7-3 | TGTGCCAGCAGCCATACAGGGCGCTCTGGGGCCAACGTCCTGACTTTC | CASSHTGRSGANVLTF
- | TRBJ1-6 | - | TRBV7-2 | TGTGCCAGCAGCTCAGGACAGTCTCATAATTCACCCCTCCACTTT | CASSSGQSHNSPLHF
- | TRBJ2-1 | - | TRBV2 | TGTGCCAGCAGTGAACAGGGAGGGGGGTTCTTC | CASSEQGGGFF
- | TRBJ1-6 | - | TRBV5-8 | TGTGCCAGCAGCCCCCCGGGCAGGGGTTGGTCACCCCTCCACTTT | CASSPPGRGWSPLHF
- | TRBJ1-2 | - | TRBV7-9 | TGTGCCAGCAGCTGGGGGGGAGGCTACACCTTC | CASSWGGGYTF
- | TRBJ1-5 | - | TRBV27 | TGTGCCAGCAGACTTCAGGGGAATTCGAAGCCCCAGCATTTT | CASRLQGNSKPQHF
- | TRBJ2-7 | TRBD1 | TRBV5-1 | TGCGCCAGCAGCGTTCAGGGACAGGGCTACGAGCAGTACTTC | CASSVQGQGYEQYF
- | TRBJ2-5 | - | TRBV7-9 | TGTGCCAGCAGCTTAATCCCGGGGTACCAAGAGACCCAGTACTTC | CASSLIPGYQETQYF
- | TRBJ2-5 | TRBD1 | TRBV7-9 | TGTGCCAGCAGCTTTGGACAGGGGTACCAAGAGACCCAGTACTTC | CASSFGQGYQETQYF
- | TRBJ2-6 | TRBD1 | TRBV6-1 | TGTGCCAGCAGTGCCCCGGGACAGGGGCTTCTCGGGGCCAACGTCCTGACTTTC | CASSAPGQGLLGANVLTF
- | TRBJ1-2 | - | TRBV7-2 | TGTGCCAGCAGCTTAACCCACCTGACTCCCGGTCGGGGCTACACCTTC | CASSLTHLTPGRGYTF
once | TRBJ1-6 | TRBD1 | TRBV7-8 | TGTGCCAGCAGCCCAAGGACAGGGGGCTCCTATAATTCACCCCTCCACTTT | CASSPRTGGSYNSPLHF
- | TRBJ2-1 | TRBD2 | TRBV7-2 | TGTGCCAGCAGCTTGCATAGCGGGGGGGCTAATGAGCAGTTCTTC | CASSLHSGGANEQFF
- | TRBJ1-5 | - | TRBV6-2/TRBV6-3 | TGTGCCAGCAGTAAGGTAGGACAGCTGAGCAATCAGCCCCAGCATTTT | CASSKVGQLSNQPQHF
- | TRBJ1-1 | TRBD1 | TRBV24-1 | TGTGCCACCAGTGATGCAGGGACAGGGGAGGTGAACACTGAAGCTTTCTTT | CATSDAGTGEVNTEAFF
- | TRBJ2-2 | TRBD2 | TRBV5-1 | TGCGCCAGCAGCCCGGGACTAGCGGGGGGATCCGGGGAGCTGTTTTTT | CASSPGLAGGSGELFF
- | TRBJ2-7 | - | TRBV11-2 | TGTGCCAGCAGCTTCAGGGGGGTCGTGAGAGAGCAGTACTTC | CASSFRGVVREQYF
few | TRBJ1-2 | - | TRBV10-3 | TGTGCCACCAAAAGAATCGACAGGCTAAACTATGGCTACACCTTC | CATKRIDRLNYGYTF
- | TRBJ1-2 | TRBD1 | TRBV10-3 | TGTGCCATCAATCAGGACAGGAGAACCTATGGCTACACCTTC | CAINQDRRTYGYTF
- | TRBJ2-5 | - | TRBV5-8 | TGTGCCAGCAGCCTGGATAGCCAAGAGACCCAGTACTTC | CASSLDSQETQYF
- | TRBJ1-1 | - | TRBV6-1 | TGTGCCAGCAGTGATATGTATACCGGCAGGGGAGCTTTCTTT | CASSDMYTGRGAFF
medium-sized | TRBJ1-5 | TRBD1 | TRBV7-8 | TGTGCCAGCAGCTTAGGGTCAGGGGGCGGTCAGCCCCAGCATTTT | CASSLGSGGGQPQHF
- | TRBJ1-5 | - | TRBV15 | TGTGCCACCAGTCGACAGTATGGGCAGCCCCAGCATTTT | CATSRQYGQPQHF
- | TRBJ2-1 | TRBD2 | TRBV2 | TGTGCCAGCAGTGAGCGGCTAGCGGGGGCCGGGGGAGCCTACAATGAGCAGTTCTTC | CASSERLAGAGGAYNEQFF
- | TRBJ2-1 | TRBD1 | TRBV7-9 | TGTGCCAGCAGCTGGGGACAGGGGGCATCTTATGAGCAGTTCTTC | CASSWGQGASYEQFF
- | TRBJ2-5 | TRBD2 | TRBV20-1 | TGCAGTGCTAGTGACAGCGGGGGGTTCCAAGAGACCCAGTACTTC | CSASDSGGFQETQYF